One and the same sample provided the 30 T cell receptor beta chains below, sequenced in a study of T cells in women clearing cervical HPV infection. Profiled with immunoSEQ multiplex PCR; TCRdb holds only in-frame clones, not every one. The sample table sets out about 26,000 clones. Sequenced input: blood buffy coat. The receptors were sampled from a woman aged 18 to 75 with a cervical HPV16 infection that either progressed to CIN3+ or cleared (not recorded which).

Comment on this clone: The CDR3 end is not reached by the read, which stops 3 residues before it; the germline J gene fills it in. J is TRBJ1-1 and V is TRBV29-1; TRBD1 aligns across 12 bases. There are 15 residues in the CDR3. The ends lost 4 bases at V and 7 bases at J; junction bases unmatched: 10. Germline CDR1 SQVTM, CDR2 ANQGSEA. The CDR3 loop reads CSVVGGDRGLIEAFF. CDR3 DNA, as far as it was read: TGCAGCGTTGTTGGGGGGGACAGGGGGCTCATTGAA.

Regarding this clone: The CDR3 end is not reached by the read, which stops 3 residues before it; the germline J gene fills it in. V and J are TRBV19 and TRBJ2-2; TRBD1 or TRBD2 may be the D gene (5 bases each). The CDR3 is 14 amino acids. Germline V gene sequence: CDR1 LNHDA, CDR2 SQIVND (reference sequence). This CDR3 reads CASSMFREYEKLFF. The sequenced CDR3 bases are TGTGCCAGTAGTATGTTCAGGGAGTATGAAAAG.

CDR3 DNA, as far as it was read: TGCAGTGCTAGAGATTCCACCGCCGGGGGC. This encodes CSARDSTAGG. The whole CDR3 protein reads CSARDSTAGGYTF. V and J are TRBV20-1 and TRBJ1-2; D uncertain. Coverage ceases 3 residues before the CDR3 finishes, and the germline J gene fills in the end. This CDR3 region has 13 residues. The germline CDR1 and CDR2 sequences are DFQATT and SNEGSKA (reference sequence).

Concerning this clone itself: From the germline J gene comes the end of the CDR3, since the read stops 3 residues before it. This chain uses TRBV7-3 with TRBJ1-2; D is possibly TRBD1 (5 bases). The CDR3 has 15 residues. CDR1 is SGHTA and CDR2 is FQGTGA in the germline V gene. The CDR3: CASSLMAQAHYDYTF. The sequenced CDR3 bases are TGTGCCAGCAGCTTAATGGCACAGGCGCACTACGAC.

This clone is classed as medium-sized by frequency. The CDR3 here is CSVQASSYEQYF. Incomplete CDR3 DNA: TGCAGCGTACAGGCTAGCTCCTACGAG. The V and J genes are TRBV29-1 and TRBJ2-7, with TRBD1 as a possible D gene (5 bases). The read falls 3 residues short of the CDR3 end, and the missing part is taken from the germline J gene. The germline V gene encodes CDR1 SQVTM and CDR2 ANQGSEA. Trimming took 6 bases from V and 0 from J, leaving 9 bases between them. CDR3 length: 12 amino acids.

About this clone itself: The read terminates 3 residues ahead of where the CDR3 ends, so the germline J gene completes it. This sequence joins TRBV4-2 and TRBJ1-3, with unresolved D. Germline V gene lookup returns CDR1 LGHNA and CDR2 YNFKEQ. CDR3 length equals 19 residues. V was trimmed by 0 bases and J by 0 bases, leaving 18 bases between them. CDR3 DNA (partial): TGTGCCAGCAGCCAAGAATTAGGGTGGTCAGGCCCCTCTGGAAACACC. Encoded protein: CASSQELGWSGPSGNT. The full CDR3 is CASSQELGWSGPSGNTIYF.

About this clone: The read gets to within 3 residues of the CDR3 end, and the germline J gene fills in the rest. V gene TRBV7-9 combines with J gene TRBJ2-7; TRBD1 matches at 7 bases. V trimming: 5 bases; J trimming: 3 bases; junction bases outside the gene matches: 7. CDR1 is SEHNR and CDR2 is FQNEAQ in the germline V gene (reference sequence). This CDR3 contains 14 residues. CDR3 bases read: TGTGCCAGCAGCCTCACCGGGACAGTCTACGAG. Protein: CASSLTGTVYE. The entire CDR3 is CASSLTGTVYEQYF.

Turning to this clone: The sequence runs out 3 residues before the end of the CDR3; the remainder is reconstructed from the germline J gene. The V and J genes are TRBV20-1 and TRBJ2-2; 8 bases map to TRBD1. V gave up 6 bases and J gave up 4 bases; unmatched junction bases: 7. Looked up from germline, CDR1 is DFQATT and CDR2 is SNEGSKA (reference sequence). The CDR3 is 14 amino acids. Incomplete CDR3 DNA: TGCAGTGCAAAGGACAGGGTGACCACCGGGGAG. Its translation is CSAKDRVTTGE. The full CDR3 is CSAKDRVTTGELFF.

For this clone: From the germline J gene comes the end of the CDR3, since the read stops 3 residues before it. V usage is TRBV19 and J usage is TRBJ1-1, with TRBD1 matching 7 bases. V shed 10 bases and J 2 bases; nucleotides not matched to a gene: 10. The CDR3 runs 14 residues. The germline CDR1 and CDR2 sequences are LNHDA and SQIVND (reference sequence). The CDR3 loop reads CATLPDRANTEAFF. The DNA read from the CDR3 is TGTGCCACCCTTCCCGACAGGGCCAACACTGAA.

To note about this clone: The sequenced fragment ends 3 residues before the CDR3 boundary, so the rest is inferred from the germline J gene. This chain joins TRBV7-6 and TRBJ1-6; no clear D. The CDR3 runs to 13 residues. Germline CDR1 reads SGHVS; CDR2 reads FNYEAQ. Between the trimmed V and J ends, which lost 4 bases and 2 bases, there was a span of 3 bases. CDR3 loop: CASSSTYNSPLHF. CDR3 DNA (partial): TGTGCCAGCAGCTCAACCTATAATTCACCC. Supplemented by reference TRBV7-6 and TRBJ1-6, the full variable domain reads GAGVSQSPRYKVTKRGQDVALRCDPISGHVSLYWYRQALGQGPEFLTYFNYEAQQDKSGLPNDRFSAERPEGSISTLTIQRTEQRDSAMYRCASSSTYNSPLHFGNGTRLTVT.

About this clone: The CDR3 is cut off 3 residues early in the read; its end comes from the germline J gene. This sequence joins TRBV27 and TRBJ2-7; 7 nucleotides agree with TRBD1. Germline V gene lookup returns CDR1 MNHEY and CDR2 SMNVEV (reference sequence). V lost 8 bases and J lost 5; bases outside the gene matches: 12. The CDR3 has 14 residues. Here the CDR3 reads CASLPLNGQDEQYF. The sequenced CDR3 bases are TGTGCCAGCCTGCCGTTAAATGGACAGGACGAG.

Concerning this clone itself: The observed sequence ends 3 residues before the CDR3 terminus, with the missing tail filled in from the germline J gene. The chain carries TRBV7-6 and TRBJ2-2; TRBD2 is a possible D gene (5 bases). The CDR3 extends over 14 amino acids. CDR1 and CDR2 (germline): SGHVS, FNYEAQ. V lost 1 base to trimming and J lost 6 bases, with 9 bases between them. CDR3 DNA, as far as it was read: TGTGCCAGCAGCTTAGGACACGGGGCCGGGGAG. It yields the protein CASSLGHGAGE. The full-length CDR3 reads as CASSLGHGAGELFF.

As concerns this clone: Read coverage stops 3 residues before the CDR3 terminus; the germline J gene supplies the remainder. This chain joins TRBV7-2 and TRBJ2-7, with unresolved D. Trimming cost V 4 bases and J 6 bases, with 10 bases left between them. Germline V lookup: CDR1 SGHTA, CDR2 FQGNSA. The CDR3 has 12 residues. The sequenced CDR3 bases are TGTGCCAGCAGCTCGTCTAGACCCGAG. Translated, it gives CASSSSRPE. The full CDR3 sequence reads CASSSSRPEQYF.

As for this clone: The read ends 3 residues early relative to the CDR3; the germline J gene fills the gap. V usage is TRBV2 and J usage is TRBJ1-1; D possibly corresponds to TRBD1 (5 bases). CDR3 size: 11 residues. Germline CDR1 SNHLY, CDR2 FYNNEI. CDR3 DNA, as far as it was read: TGTGCCAGCAGTGTAGGGGCCGAA. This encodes CASSVGAE. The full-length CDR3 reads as CASSVGAEAFF.

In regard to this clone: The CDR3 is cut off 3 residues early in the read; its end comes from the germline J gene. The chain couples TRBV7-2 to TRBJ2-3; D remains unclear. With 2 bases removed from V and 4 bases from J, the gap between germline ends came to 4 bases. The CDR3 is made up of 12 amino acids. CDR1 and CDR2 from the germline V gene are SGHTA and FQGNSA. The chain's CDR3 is CASSLNSDTQYF. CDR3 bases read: TGTGCCAGCAGCTTAAACTCAGATACG.

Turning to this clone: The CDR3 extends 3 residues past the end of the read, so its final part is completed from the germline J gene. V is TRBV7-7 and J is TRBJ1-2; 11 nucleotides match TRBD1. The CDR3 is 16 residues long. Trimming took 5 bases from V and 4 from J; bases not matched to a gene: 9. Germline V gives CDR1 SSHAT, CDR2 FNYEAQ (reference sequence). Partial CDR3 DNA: TGTGCCAGCAGCCGACCGGGACAGGGGGGAAGCTATGGC. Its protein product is CASSRPGQGGSYG. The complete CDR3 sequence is CASSRPGQGGSYGYTF.

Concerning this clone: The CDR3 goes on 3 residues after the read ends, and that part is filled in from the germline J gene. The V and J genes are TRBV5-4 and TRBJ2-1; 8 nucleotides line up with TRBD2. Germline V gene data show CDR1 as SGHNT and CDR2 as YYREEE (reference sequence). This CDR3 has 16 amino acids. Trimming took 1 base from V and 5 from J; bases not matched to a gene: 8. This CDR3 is CASSLNLAGGNNEQFF. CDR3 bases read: TGTGCCAGCAGCTTGAACTTGGCGGGGGGCAACAATGAG.

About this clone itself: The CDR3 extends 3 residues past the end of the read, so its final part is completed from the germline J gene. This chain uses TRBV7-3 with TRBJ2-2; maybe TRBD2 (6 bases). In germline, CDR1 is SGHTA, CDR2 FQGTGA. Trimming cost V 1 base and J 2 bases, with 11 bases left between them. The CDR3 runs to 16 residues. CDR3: CASSLMDGGNTGELFF. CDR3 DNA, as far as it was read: TGTGCCAGCAGCTTAATGGACGGGGGAAACACCGGGGAG.

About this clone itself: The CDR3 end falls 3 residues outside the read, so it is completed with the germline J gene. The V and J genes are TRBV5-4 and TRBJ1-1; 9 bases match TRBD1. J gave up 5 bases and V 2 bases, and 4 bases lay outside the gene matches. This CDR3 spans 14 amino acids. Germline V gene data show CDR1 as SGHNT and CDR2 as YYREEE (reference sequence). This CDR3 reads CASSLTGGQTEAFF. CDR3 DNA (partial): TGTGCCAGCAGCTTAACAGGGGGCCAGACTGAA. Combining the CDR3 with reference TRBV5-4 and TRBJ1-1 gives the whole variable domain ETGVTQSPTHLIKTRGQQVTLRCSSQSGHNTVSWYQQALGQGPQFIFQYYREEENGRGNFPPRFSGLQFPNYSSELNVNALELDDSALYLCASSLTGGQTEAFFGQGTRLTVV.

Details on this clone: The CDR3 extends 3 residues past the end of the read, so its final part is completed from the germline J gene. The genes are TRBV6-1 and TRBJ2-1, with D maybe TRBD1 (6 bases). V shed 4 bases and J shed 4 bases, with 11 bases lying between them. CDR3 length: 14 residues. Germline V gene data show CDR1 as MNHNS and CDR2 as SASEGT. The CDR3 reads CASSGTAYYNEQFF. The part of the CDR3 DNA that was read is TGTGCCAGCAGTGGGACAGCTTATTACAATGAG.

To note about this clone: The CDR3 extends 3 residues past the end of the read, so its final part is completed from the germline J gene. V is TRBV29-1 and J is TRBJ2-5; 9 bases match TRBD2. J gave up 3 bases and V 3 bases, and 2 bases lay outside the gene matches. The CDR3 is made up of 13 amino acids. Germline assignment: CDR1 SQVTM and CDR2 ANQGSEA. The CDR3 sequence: CSVDGGGEETQYF. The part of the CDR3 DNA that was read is TGCAGCGTTGACGGCGGGGGGGAAGAGACC. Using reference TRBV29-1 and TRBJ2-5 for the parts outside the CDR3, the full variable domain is SAVISQKPSRDICQRGTSLTIQCQVDSQVTMMFWYRQQPGQSLTLIATANQGSEATYESGFVIDKFPISRPNLTFSTLTVSNMSPEDSSIYLCSVDGGGEETQYFGPGTRLLVL.

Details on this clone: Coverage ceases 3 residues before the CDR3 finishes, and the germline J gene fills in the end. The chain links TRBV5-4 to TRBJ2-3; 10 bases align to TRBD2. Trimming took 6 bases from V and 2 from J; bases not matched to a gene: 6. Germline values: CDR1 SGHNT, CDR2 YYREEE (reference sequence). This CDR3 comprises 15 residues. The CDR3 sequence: CASTRAGGLTDTQYF. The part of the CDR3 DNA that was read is TGTGCCAGCACCCGAGCGGGGGGGCTCACAGATACG.

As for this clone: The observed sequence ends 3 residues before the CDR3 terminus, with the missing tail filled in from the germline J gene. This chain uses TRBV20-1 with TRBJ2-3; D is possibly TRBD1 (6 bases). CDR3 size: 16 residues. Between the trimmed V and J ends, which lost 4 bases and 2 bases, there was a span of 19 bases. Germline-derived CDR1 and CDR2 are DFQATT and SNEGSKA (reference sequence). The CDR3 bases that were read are TGCAGTGCTAATCCCCCCTACAGGGCCCCCACAGATACG. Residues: CSANPPYRAPTDT. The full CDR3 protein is CSANPPYRAPTDTQYF.

The CDR3 region is CASSLGDSGANVLFF. The CDR3 bases that were read are TGTGCCAGCAGCTTAGGGGACTCTGGGGCCAACGTA. The genes are TRBV7-6 and TRBJ1-4; tentatively, D is TRBD1 (5 bases). With the read ending 3 residues before the CDR3 end, the germline J gene is used to fill in that end. The CDR3 consists of 15 residues. The germline CDR1 and CDR2 sequences are SGHVS and FNYEAQ.

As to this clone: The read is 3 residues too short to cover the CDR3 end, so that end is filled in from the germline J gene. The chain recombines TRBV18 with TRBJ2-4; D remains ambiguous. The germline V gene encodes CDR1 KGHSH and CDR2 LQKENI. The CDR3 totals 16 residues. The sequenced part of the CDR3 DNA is TGTGCCAGCTCACCAAGCAGACAACGGCTCATGGGTGGT. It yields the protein CASSPSRQRLMGG. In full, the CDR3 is CASSPSRQRLMGGQYF.

CDR3 residues: CAWSRDSGSGNTIYF. The sequenced part of the CDR3 DNA is TGTGCCTGGAGTCGGGACAGCGGCTCTGGAAACACC. The chain has TRBV30 and TRBJ1-3, with TRBD1 matching 7 bases. The read comes to an end 3 residues before the CDR3 does, leaving the germline J gene to fill in the end. The germline V gene encodes CDR1 GTSNPN and CDR2 SVGIG (reference sequence). The CDR3 has 15 amino acids. Trimming at V came to 2 bases and at J to 0 bases, leaving 4 bases not matched to a gene.

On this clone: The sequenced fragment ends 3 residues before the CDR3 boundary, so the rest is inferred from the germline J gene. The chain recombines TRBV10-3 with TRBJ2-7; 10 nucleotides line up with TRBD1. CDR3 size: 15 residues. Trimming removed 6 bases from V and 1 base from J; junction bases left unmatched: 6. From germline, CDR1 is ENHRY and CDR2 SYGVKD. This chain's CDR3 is CAISDRDRGSYEQYF. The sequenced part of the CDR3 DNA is TGTGCCATCAGCGACCGGGACAGGGGTTCCTACGAG.

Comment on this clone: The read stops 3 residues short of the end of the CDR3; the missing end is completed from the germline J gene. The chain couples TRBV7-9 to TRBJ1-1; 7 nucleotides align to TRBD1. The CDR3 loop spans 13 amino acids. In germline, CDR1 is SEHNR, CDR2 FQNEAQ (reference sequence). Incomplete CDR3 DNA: TGTGCCAGCAGCTTAGGCCGGACAGGAGGA. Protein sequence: CASSLGRTGG. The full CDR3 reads CASSLGRTGGAFF.

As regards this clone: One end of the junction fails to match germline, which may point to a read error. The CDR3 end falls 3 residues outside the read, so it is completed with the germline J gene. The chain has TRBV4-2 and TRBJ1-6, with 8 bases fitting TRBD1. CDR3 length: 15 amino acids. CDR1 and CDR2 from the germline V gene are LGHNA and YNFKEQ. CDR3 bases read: TGCGCCAGCAGCCAAGATCCAGGGGGCAATTCACCC. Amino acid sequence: CASSQDPGGNSP. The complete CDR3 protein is CASSQDPGGNSPLHF.

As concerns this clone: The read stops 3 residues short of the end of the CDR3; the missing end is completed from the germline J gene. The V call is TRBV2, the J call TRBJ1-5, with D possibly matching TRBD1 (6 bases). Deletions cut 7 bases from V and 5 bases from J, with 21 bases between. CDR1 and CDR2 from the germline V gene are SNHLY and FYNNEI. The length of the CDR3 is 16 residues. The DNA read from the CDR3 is TGTGCCAGCACTGCACTCCGGGACAAAAGGGATCAGCCC. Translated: CASTALRDKRDQP. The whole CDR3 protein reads CASTALRDKRDQPQHF.